Each of the 30 T cell receptor beta chains below was sequenced from the same sample in a study of T cell responses to AZD1222 COVID-19 vaccine. Assay used: immunoSEQ multiplex PCR; TCRdb lists only in-frame clones, some missing. Of fewer than 250,000 clones in the sample, just over 90% were seen once. Sequences were derived from peripheral blood, sampled on day 0 of MenACWY control vaccination. The receptor source for this set is an adult in good health.

V usage is TRBV6-5 and J usage is TRBJ1-1, with 7 positions matching TRBD1. Germline CDR1 MNHEY, CDR2 SVGAGI. The length of the CDR3 is 15 residues. The trim removed 7 bases at V and 4 bases at J, leaving 12 bases unmatched. CDR3 sequence: CASTWGGGGGTEAFF. The CDR3 DNA reads as TGTGCCAGCACCTGGGGGGGAGGGGGCGGCACTGAAGCTTTCTTT.

As for this clone: Other DNA sequences in this specimen translate into the identical CDR3. The gene calls are TRBV18 and TRBJ2-5; D unresolved. In germline, CDR1 is KGHSH, CDR2 LQKENI. V lost 3 bases to trimming and J lost 5 bases, with 4 bases between them. The CDR3 runs 11 residues. DNA of the CDR3: TGTGCCAGCTCACCGCGCGAGACCCAGTACTTC. This gives the protein CASSPRETQYF.

The chain joins TRBV7-2 to TRBJ1-2, with D unresolved. Trimming cost V 5 bases and J 1 base, with 17 bases left between them. Germline V CDR1 and CDR2: SGHTA, FQGNSA. The CDR3 has 16 residues. The CDR3 spells CASSHRTLVDNYGYTF. The CDR3 nucleotides read TGTGCCAGCAGCCACCGAACTCTGGTGGATAACTATGGCTACACCTTC.

J is TRBJ1-5 and V is TRBV7-2, with TRBD1 as a possible D gene (6 bases). CDR3 length: 15 residues. The V gene's germline CDR1 is SGHTA and CDR2 FQGNSA. V dropped 3 bases and J dropped 4 bases, with 13 bases sitting between them. CDR3 sequence: CASSLQGRPNQPQHF. DNA for the CDR3: TGTGCCAGCAGCTTGCAGGGGCGCCCAAATCAGCCCCAGCATTTT.

This clone was counted between two and nine times. This chain links TRBV4-3 with TRBJ2-2; D ambiguous. The CDR3 loop spans 16 amino acids. The germline gives CDR1 LGHNA, CDR2 YSLEER. The V end was cut by 1 base, the J end by 3 bases, with 12 bases between. This chain's CDR3 is CASSQGYGLYTGELFF. CDR3 in DNA: TGCGCCAGCAGCCAAGGGTACGGGTTGTACACCGGGGAGCTGTTTTTT.

The gene calls are TRBV5-1 and TRBJ1-3; 7 bases line up with TRBD1. After removal of 4 bases from V and 4 bases from J, the junction contained 5 bases not matched to a gene. There are 14 residues in the CDR3. CDR1 is SGHRS and CDR2 is YFSETQ in the germline V gene. In DNA form, the CDR3 reads TGCGCCAGCAGCCAACAGGGGACCGGAAACACCATATATTTT. It specifies CASSQQGTGNTIYF.

The chain carries TRBV19 and TRBJ1-2, with D possibly matching TRBD1 (5 bases). This CDR3 contains 13 residues. The V gene's germline CDR1 is LNHDA and CDR2 SQIVND (reference sequence). The V end lost 5 bases, the J end lost 4 bases, and 11 bases lay between the germline ends. The CDR3 nucleotides read TGTGCCAGTAGTCTATCGGGGGTCTATGGCTACACCTTC. Residues: CASSLSGVYGYTF.

This chain uses TRBV4-1 with TRBJ1-2; D is unresolved. The CDR3 covers 15 residues. Per germline, CDR1 MGHRA and CDR2 YSYEKL. The V end lost 1 base, the J end lost 4 bases, and 13 bases lay between the germline ends. The CDR3, as DNA: TGCGCCAGCAGCCAAGCGGCAGCGCCTACCTATGGCTACACCTTC. It encodes CASSQAAAPTYGYTF.

The chain uses TRBV19 and TRBJ1-5; D ambiguous. V shed 4 bases and J shed 4 bases, with 5 bases lying between them. Germline V gene lookup returns CDR1 LNHDA and CDR2 SQIVND (reference sequence). The CDR3 spans 12 residues. The CDR3 here is CASSNGNQPQHF. As DNA, the CDR3 is TGTGCCAGTAGTAACGGGAATCAGCCCCAGCATTTT.

V is TRBV18 and J is TRBJ1-1; D not resolved. This CDR3 contains 16 residues. V dropped 2 bases and J dropped 3 bases, with 16 bases sitting between them. Germline V gene sequence: CDR1 KGHSH, CDR2 LQKENI. The CDR3 sequence: CASSPRSRVVDTEAFF. The CDR3 nucleotides read TGTGCCAGCTCACCAAGGAGCCGCGTGGTGGACACTGAAGCTTTCTTT.

The CDR3 nucleotides read TGTGCCAGTCGTACAGGTTACACCGGGGAGCTGTTTTTT. This codes for CASRTGYTGELFF. The rearrangement joins TRBV6-5 to TRBJ2-2; maybe TRBD1 (5 bases). Germline V gene data show CDR1 as MNHEY and CDR2 as SVGAGI. The V gene lost 9 bases and the J gene lost 3 bases, with 11 bases spanning the gap. The CDR3 extends over 13 amino acids.

Concerning this clone itself: This sample includes further DNA sequences coding for the same CDR3. This rearrangement joins TRBV5-1 to TRBJ2-7, with D possibly matching TRBD1 (5 bases). Trimming removed 0 bases from V and 4 bases from J, with 8 bases in between. This CDR3 has 13 residues. Germline V gene lookup returns CDR1 SGHRS and CDR2 YFSETQ. The CDR3 here is CASSLGRDYEQYF. The CDR3 DNA follows: TGCGCCAGCAGCTTGGGCAGGGATTACGAGCAGTACTTC.

This sequence joins TRBV28 and TRBJ1-2, with 8 bases aligning to TRBD1. CDR1 and CDR2 from the germline V gene are MDHEN and SYDVKM. The CDR3 spans 12 residues. The V gene end was trimmed by 11 bases and the J gene end by 8 bases; junction bases not matched to a gene: 10. The DNA of the CDR3 is TGTGCCGGGCGAACAGGGGGTAGGGGCTACACCTTC. This codes for CAGRTGGRGYTF.

The J gene is TRBJ1-6, the V gene TRBV30; 10 positions agree with TRBD1. V shed 3 bases and J 0 bases; nucleotides not matched to a gene: 5. Germline V CDR1 and CDR2: GTSNPN, SVGIG (reference sequence). This CDR3 is 17 amino acids long. DNA of the CDR3: TGTGCCTGGAGCCGGGACAGGGGCCGCTCCTATAATTCACCCCTCCACTTT. Protein product: CAWSRDRGRSYNSPLHF. The full variable domain, in which reference TRBV30 and TRBJ1-6 provide the parts outside the CDR3, is SQTIHQWPATLVQPVGSPLSLECTVEGTSNPNLYWYRQAAGRGLQLLFYSVGIGQISSEVPQNLSASRPQDRQFILSSKKLLLSDSGFYLCAWSRDRGRSYNSPLHFGNGTRLTVT.

This chain joins TRBV2 and TRBJ1-2, with 10 bases identical to TRBD1. CDR1 is SNHLY and CDR2 is FYNNEI in the germline V gene. CDR3 length: 17 amino acids. Unmatched junction bases numbered 10, after V lost 4 bases and J lost 2 bases. CDR3 loop: CASSGADRGRRNYGYTF. The CDR3 nucleotides are TGTGCCAGCAGTGGCGCCGACAGGGGGCGTCGGAACTATGGCTACACCTTC.

The chain uses TRBV7-8 and TRBJ1-4, with a weak D call TRBD1 (5 bases). CDR3 length: 15 amino acids. Germline CDR1 reads SGHVS; CDR2 reads FQNEAQ. With 5 bases removed from V and 2 bases from J, the gap between germline ends came to 12 bases. CDR3 region: CASSRGGSTNEKLFF. The CDR3 DNA sequence: TGTGCCAGCAGCCGGGGGGGGTCCACTAATGAAAAACTGTTTTTT.

The rearrangement links TRBV15 to TRBJ1-2, with a possible D match to TRBD1 (5 bases). The length of the CDR3 is 17 residues. Trimming took off 6 bases at V and 3 bases at J, with 23 bases between the two ends. The V gene's germline CDR1 is LNHNV and CDR2 YYDKDF (reference sequence). The CDR3 loop is CATRKGVGVRGDYGYTF. The CDR3 nucleotides are TGTGCCACCAGAAAGGGTGTGGGGGTTCGAGGGGACTATGGCTACACCTTC.

The chain is built from TRBV6-5 and TRBJ2-7; tentative D call: TRBD1 (6 bases). Germline CDR1 reads MNHEY; CDR2 reads SVGAGI. Trimming left V 2 bases short and J 2 bases short, with 13 bases between. The CDR3 runs to 15 residues. CDR3 nucleotide sequence: TGTGCCAGCAGTTACCGCCGGGACACAACCTACGAGCAGTACTTC. Residues: CASSYRRDTTYEQYF.

This chain joins TRBV6-5 and TRBJ1-1; D is unclear. The V and J ends lost 7 bases and 5 bases respectively, with 14 bases between them. CDR3 size: 13 residues. Germline values: CDR1 MNHEY, CDR2 SVGAGI. CDR3 region: CASIHRVGTEAFF. Written as DNA, the CDR3 is TGTGCCAGCATACATCGGGTTGGGACTGAAGCTTTCTTT.

The gene calls are TRBV3-1 (or the pseudogene TRBV3-2) and TRBJ1-2, with D possibly being TRBD1 (6 bases). Trimming pared 8 bases from V and 2 bases from J, leaving 9 bases between. This CDR3 spans 12 amino acids. Germline V gene data show CDR1 as LGHDT and CDR2 as YNNKEL (reference sequence). CDR3 nucleotide sequence: TGTGCCAGCGCTCAGGGGAACTATGGCTACACCTTC. Encoded protein: CASAQGNYGYTF.

The V gene is TRBV5-1, the J gene TRBJ1-2; possible D gene TRBD1, 5 bases. V gave up 7 bases and J gave up 7 bases, with 17 bases separating them. Germline loops: CDR1 SGHRS, CDR2 YFSETQ. This CDR3 is 13 amino acids long. The CDR3 sequence: CASAAGLQGGYTF. For the CDR3, the DNA is TGCGCCAGCGCTGCGGGCCTTCAGGGTGGCTACACCTTC.

The chain joins TRBV4-3 to TRBJ1-1; D gene unclear. CDR1 and CDR2 (germline): LGHNA, YSLEER. Trimming removed 1 base at V and 0 bases at J, with 9 bases between. This CDR3 is 15 amino acids long. The DNA of the CDR3 is TGCGCCAGCAGCCAAGGGAAAGCCATGAACACTGAAGCTTTCTTT. It encodes CASSQGKAMNTEAFF.

The V gene is TRBV7-2, the J gene TRBJ2-7; D is possibly TRBD1 (6 bases). V lost 4 bases and J 5 bases, leaving 15 bases between the germline ends. This CDR3 has 14 residues. CDR1 SGHTA and CDR2 FQGNSA come from the germline V gene. The CDR3 is CASSWGDRKNEQYF. The CDR3 DNA sequence: TGTGCCAGCAGCTGGGGAGACAGGAAGAACGAGCAGTACTTC.

The chain uses TRBV7-2 and TRBJ2-2; D is unresolved. V lost 5 bases and J 0 bases, leaving 13 bases between the germline ends. The CDR3 loop spans 16 amino acids. Germline loops: CDR1 SGHTA, CDR2 FQGNSA. The CDR3 DNA is TGTGCCAGCAGCCCCCATGCGGCCCCGAACACCGGGGAGCTGTTTTTT. Its translation is CASSPHAAPNTGELFF.

This clone was counted between two and nine times. The chain has TRBV19 and TRBJ1-6; D is perhaps TRBD1 (5 bases). V was shortened by 7 bases and J by 11 bases, with 18 bases between the two germline ends. The CDR3 runs to 14 residues. Germline lookup yields CDR1 LNHDA and CDR2 SQIVND (reference sequence). The CDR3 DNA is TGTGCCAGTACCCAGTCCAGGGTAATTACACCCCTCCACTTT. It yields the protein CASTQSRVITPLHF.

CDR3 residues: CASRRGADSYSPLHF. The CDR3 nucleotides are TGCGCCAGCCGGAGGGGTGCGGACTCCTATTCACCCCTCCACTTT. The chain uses TRBV4-3 and TRBJ1-6; the D gene is possibly TRBD1 (5 bases). The CDR3 spans 15 residues. The germline CDR1 and CDR2 sequences are LGHNA and YSLEER. V dropped 8 bases and J dropped 8 bases, with 19 bases sitting between them.

V gene TRBV4-2 combines with J gene TRBJ1-5; D is ambiguous. The CDR3 totals 14 residues. CDR1 and CDR2 (germline): LGHNA, YNFKEQ. The V end was cut by 0 bases, the J end by 7 bases, with 10 bases between. The CDR3 DNA reads as TGTGCCAGCAGCCAAGATATTTCCGGCCAGCCCCAGCATTTT. This sequence encodes CASSQDISGQPQHF.

V is TRBV6-5 and J is TRBJ1-5, with D perhaps matching TRBD1 (6 bases). V shed 10 bases and J shed 4 bases, with 17 bases lying between them. The CDR3 covers 14 residues. Germline assignment: CDR1 MNHEY and CDR2 SVGAGI. The CDR3 nucleotides read TGTGCCATACAACAGGGTTTAGTGAATCAGCCCCAGCATTTT. Its translation is CAIQQGLVNQPQHF.

This rearrangement joins TRBV10-1 to TRBJ2-3; 7 nucleotides line up with TRBD2. Germline V gives CDR1 WNHNN, CDR2 SYGVQD (reference sequence). The CDR3 extends over 16 amino acids. V shed 0 bases, J shed 1 base, and the junction held 4 bases outside the gene matches. CDR3 loop: CASSESSAGGTDTQYF. As DNA, the CDR3 is TGCGCCAGCAGTGAGTCCTCGGCGGGGGGCACAGATACGCAGTATTTT.

V gene TRBV18 combines with J gene TRBJ2-6; no clear D gene. Trimming cost V 3 bases and J 13 bases, with 13 bases left between them. CDR1 and CDR2 from the germline V gene are KGHSH and LQKENI. The CDR3 is made up of 13 amino acids. The CDR3 sequence is CASSPAGQRVLTF. CDR3 bases: TGTGCCAGCTCACCGGCCGGTCAACGGGTCCTGACTTTC.